A selection of T cell receptor beta chains follows, all from one sample in a study of blood T cell repertoires in COVID-19. Sequencing used immunoSEQ multiplex PCR; TCRdb keeps in-frame clones, though not all of them. The sample holds about 170,000 clones, over 80% seen once. Source material: peripheral blood. The receptors were sampled from a woman of 80 years or more with COVID-19, enrolled during active disease. Both conserved end residues are part of each CDR3. Each record gives: D gene, clone size, J gene, V gene, CDR3 protein, CDR3 DNA. The D gene is left open where the match is weak. Only some rows state a clone size, as once, few, many or a class for expanded clones.

TRBD1 | - | TRBJ2-4 | TRBV2 | CASRTRDRGFLNIQYF | TGTGCCAGCAGGACCCGGGACAGGGGGTTCCTAAACATTCAGTACTTC
- | - | TRBJ1-3 | TRBV9 | CASSVSVSGNTIYF | TGTGCCAGCAGCGTGTCAGTCTCTGGAAACACCATATATTTT
TRBD1 | - | TRBJ2-4 | TRBV6-6 | CASRPGTGGNIQYF | TGTGCCAGCAGACCCGGGACAGGAGGAAACATTCAGTACTTC
TRBD2 | once | TRBJ2-1 | TRBV6-1 | CASSELSGGYNEQFF | TGTGCCAGCAGTGAATTGAGCGGGGGTTACAATGAGCAGTTCTTC
TRBD2 | - | TRBJ2-2 | TRBV7-3 | CASSLTYRGDTGELFF | TGTGCCAGCAGCTTAACGTATCGGGGGGACACCGGGGAGCTGTTTTTT
TRBD1 | - | TRBJ1-2 | TRBV7-6 | CASSPGQGPLFGGYTF | TGTGCCAGCAGCCCGGGACAGGGGCCCTTGTTTGGTGGCTACACCTTC
TRBD1 | few | TRBJ2-7 | TRBV11-2 | CASSYGWDRGSYEQYF | TGTGCCAGCAGCTACGGATGGGACAGGGGCTCCTACGAGCAGTACTTC
- | - | TRBJ1-5 | TRBV12-3/TRBV12-4 | CASSASGNQPQHF | TGTGCCAGCAGTGCATCAGGGAATCAGCCCCAGCATTTT
- | - | TRBJ1-5 | TRBV28 | CASSFGGSSQPQHF | TGTGCCAGCAGTTTTGGAGGAAGTAGTCAGCCCCAGCATTTT
TRBD1 | - | TRBJ1-1 | TRBV2 | CASFRSTGGTEAFF | TGTGCCAGCTTCCGATCTACAGGGGGCACTGAAGCTTTCTTT
- | - | TRBJ1-6 | TRBV10-3 | CAISESTGSYNSPLHF | TGTGCCATCAGTGAGTCGACGGGGTCCTATAATTCACCCCTCCACTTT
- | once | TRBJ2-3 | TRBV5-1 | CASSPGQSTDTQYF | TGCGCCAGCAGCCCCGGACAGAGCACAGATACGCAGTATTTT
TRBD1 | - | TRBJ1-2 | TRBV10-3 | CAISATGGEGYTF | TGTGCCATCAGTGCCACAGGGGGCGAGGGCTACACCTTC
- | - | TRBJ1-1 | TRBV7-2 | CASSYRELAAFF | TGTGCCAGCAGCTACAGGGAGCTCGCGGCTTTCTTT
TRBD2 | - | TRBJ2-2 | TRBV27 | CASSSPRGSGRTGELFF | TGTGCCAGCAGTTCTCCCCGGGGTAGCGGGAGGACCGGGGAGCTGTTTTTT
- | - | TRBJ1-5 | TRBV6-5 | CASSREGGSGQPQHF | TGTGCCAGCAGTAGGGAGGGGGGAAGCGGTCAGCCCCAGCATTTT
- | - | TRBJ1-4 | TRBV6-5 | CASSTTLGASEKLFF | TGTGCCAGCAGTACCACCCTAGGGGCGAGTGAAAAACTGTTTTTT
- | - | TRBJ1-3 | TRBV19 | CASSASGVGSGNTIYF | TGTGCCAGTAGTGCTTCAGGGGTCGGCTCTGGAAACACCATATATTTT
TRBD1 | - | TRBJ1-2 | TRBV7-3 | CASSFGQGANGYTF | TGTGCCAGCAGCTTCGGACAGGGGGCTAATGGCTACACCTTC
TRBD2 | - | TRBJ2-1 | TRBV5-1 | CASSSSGGTYNEQFF | TGCGCCAGCAGCTCTAGCGGGGGGACCTACAATGAGCAGTTCTTC
- | - | TRBJ2-2 | TRBV6-5 | CASSRRGRDTGELFF | TGTGCCAGCAGTCGGAGGGGGCGCGACACCGGGGAGCTGTTTTTT
- | many | TRBJ2-3 | TRBV14 | CASSSSTDTQYF | TGTGCCAGCAGCTCAAGCACAGATACGCAGTATTTT
TRBD1 | - | TRBJ1-1 | TRBV28 | CASRPGTGGATEAFF | TGTGCCAGCAGACCCGGGACAGGGGGTGCCACTGAAGCTTTCTTT
- | - | TRBJ2-3 | TRBV7-2 | CASSSRDTTDTQYF | TGTGCCAGCAGCTCCCGGGACACCACAGATACGCAGTATTTT
TRBD2 | - | TRBJ2-3 | TRBV18 | CASSPGIAGGDTQYF | TGTGCCAGCTCACCGGGGATAGCGGGAGGAGATACGCAGTATTTT
TRBD2 | - | TRBJ2-1 | TRBV19 | CASSYGTSGAYNEQFF | TGTGCCAGTAGTTACGGGACTAGCGGGGCCTACAATGAGCAGTTCTTC
TRBD2 | once | TRBJ2-1 | TRBV4-2 | CASSQLYGGSYNEQFF | TGTGCCAGCAGCCAATTATACGGGGGGTCCTACAATGAGCAGTTCTTC
- | - | TRBJ1-4 | TRBV7-9 | CASSLVQGNEKLFF | TGTGCCAGCAGCTTAGTACAGGGAAATGAAAAACTGTTTTTT
TRBD2 | once | TRBJ2-1 | TRBV5-1 | CASSRTSGTSYNEQFF | TGCGCCAGCAGCCGGACTAGCGGTACGTCCTACAATGAGCAGTTCTTC
- | - | TRBJ1-1 | TRBV24-1 | CATSDSGGTEAFF | TGTGCCACCAGTGATTCGGGGGGGACTGAAGCTTTCTTT
- | - | TRBJ1-1 | TRBV25-1 | CASSVPGGAEAFF | TGTGCCAGCAGTGTACCCGGGGGGGCTGAAGCTTTCTTT
- | - | TRBJ1-4 | TRBV18 | CASSPSSGRTNEKLFF | TGTGCCAGCTCACCATCCTCCGGGAGAACTAATGAAAAACTGTTTTTT
TRBD1 | - | TRBJ1-1 | TRBV7-3 | CASSATGQDTEAFF | TGTGCCAGCAGCGCGACAGGGCAGGACACTGAAGCTTTCTTT
TRBD1 | - | TRBJ1-1 | TRBV7-9 | CASTQIRGLVNTEAFF | TGTGCCAGCACCCAAATCAGGGGGCTGGTGAACACTGAAGCTTTCTTT
TRBD1 | - | TRBJ2-5 | TRBV9 | CASSVGTGGAETQYF | TGTGCCAGCAGCGTAGGGACAGGGGGCGCGGAGACCCAGTACTTC
- | - | TRBJ1-6 | TRBV18 | CASSLGPWNSPLHF | TGTGCCAGCTCACTTGGGCCCTGGAATTCACCCCTCCACTTT
- | - | TRBJ1-1 | TRBV27 | CASSLWGGLTRTEAFF | TGTGCCAGCAGTTTATGGGGGGGCTTGACGCGGACTGAAGCTTTCTTT
- | - | TRBJ1-1 | TRBV4-1 | CASSQFRTEPNTEAFF | TGCGCCAGCAGCCAATTTAGGACAGAGCCGAACACTGAAGCTTTCTTT
- | - | TRBJ2-5 | TRBV7-9 | CASSDKEYQETQYF | TGTGCCAGCAGCGATAAAGAGTACCAAGAGACCCAGTACTTC
- | - | TRBJ1-3 | TRBV6-1 | CASSEALPSGNTIYF | TGTGCCAGCAGTGAAGCCCTCCCCTCTGGAAACACCATATATTTT
- | - | TRBJ2-7 | TRBV11-3 | CASSLEGGRGYEQYF | TGTGCCAGCAGCTTAGAAGGGGGACGGGGCTACGAGCAGTACTTC
- | - | TRBJ1-2 | TRBV27 | CASAPGRGNYGYTF | TGTGCCAGCGCCCCTGGGAGGGGGAACTATGGCTACACCTTC
- | - | TRBJ1-1 | TRBV3-1/TRBV3-2 | CASTRGGTEAFF | TGTGCCAGCACCAGGGGAGGGACTGAAGCTTTCTTT